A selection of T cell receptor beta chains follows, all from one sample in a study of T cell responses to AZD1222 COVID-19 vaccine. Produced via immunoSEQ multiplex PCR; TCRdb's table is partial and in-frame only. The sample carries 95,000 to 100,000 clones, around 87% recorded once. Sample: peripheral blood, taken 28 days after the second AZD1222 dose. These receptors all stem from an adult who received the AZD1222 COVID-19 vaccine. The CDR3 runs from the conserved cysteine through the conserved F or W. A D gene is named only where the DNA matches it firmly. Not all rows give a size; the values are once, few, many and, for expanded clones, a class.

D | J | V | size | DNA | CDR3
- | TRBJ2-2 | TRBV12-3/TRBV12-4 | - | TGTGCCAGCAGTTTCTTTCGGGAGCTGTTTTTT | CASSFFRELFF
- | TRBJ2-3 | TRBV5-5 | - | TGTGCCAGCAGCTTGGCGACAACCGCGAGCACAGATACGCAGTATTTT | CASSLATTASTDTQYF
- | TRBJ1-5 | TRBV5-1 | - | TGCGCCAGCAGCTTTGGAGGGGCGGAACAGCCCCAGCATTTT | CASSFGGAEQPQHF
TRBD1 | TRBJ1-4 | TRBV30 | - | TGTGCCTGGTGCCCTACAGGGGTAGGCGAAAAACTGTTTTTT | CAWCPTGVGEKLFF
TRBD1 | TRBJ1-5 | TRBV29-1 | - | TGCAGCGCGGGACAGAGCAATCAGCCCCAGCATTTT | CSAGQSNQPQHF
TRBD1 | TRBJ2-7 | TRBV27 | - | TGTGCCAGCTCGACAGGGGCCTTCTACGAGCAGTACTTC | CASSTGAFYEQYF
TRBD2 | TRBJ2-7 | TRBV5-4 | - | TGTGCCAGCAGCCTAGCGGGGAGGCCCTACGAGCAGTACTTC | CASSLAGRPYEQYF
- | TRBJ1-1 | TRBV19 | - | TGTGCCAGTAGTTCGGGGATTGAAGCTTTCTTT | CASSSGIEAFF
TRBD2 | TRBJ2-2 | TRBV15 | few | TGTGCCACCAGGCTAGCGGGACTTAACACCGGGGAGCTGTTTTTT | CATRLAGLNTGELFF
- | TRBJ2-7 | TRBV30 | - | TGTGCCTGGAGTAGCAACCCTACCGGGCAGTACTTC | CAWSSNPTGQYF
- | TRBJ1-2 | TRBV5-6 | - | TGTGCCAGCAGCTCGTCTAAGGGGACCTATGGCTACACCTTC | CASSSSKGTYGYTF
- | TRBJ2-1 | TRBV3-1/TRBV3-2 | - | TGTGCCAGCAGCCAGTGGGTTGGTAATGAGCAGTTCTTC | CASSQWVGNEQFF
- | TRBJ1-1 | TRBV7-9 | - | TGTGCCAGCAATAAAGGACAGAACACTGAAGCTTTCTTT | CASNKGQNTEAFF
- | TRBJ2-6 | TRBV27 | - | TGTGCCAGCAGCCATTTGACGGGGGCCACCGTCCTGACTTTC | CASSHLTGATVLTF
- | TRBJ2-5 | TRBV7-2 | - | TGTGCCAGCAGCAGAGGCAGGGGTTTAGGAGAGACCCAGTACTTC | CASSRGRGLGETQYF
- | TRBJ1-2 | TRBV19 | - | TGTGCCAGTCGACAGAAGACAGGTCTTTATGGCTACACCTTC | CASRQKTGLYGYTF
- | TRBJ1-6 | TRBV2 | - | TGTGCCAGCAGGCCGTGGGGGGCCTCCTATAATTCACCCCTCCACTTT | CASRPWGASYNSPLHF
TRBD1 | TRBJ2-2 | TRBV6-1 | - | TGTGCCAGCAGTGTGTTTGAGGGGGCCCTCGCCGGGGAGCTGTTTTTT | CASSVFEGALAGELFF
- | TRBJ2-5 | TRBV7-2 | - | TGTGCCAGCAGCCCATGGGGGTCGGGTCAAGAGACCCAGTACTTC | CASSPWGSGQETQYF
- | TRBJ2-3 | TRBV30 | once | TGTGCCTGGAGTTGGGCCAGAGAGACAGATACGCAGTATTTT | CAWSWARETDTQYF
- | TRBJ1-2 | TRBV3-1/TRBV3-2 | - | TGTGCCAGCAGCCAAGAACCGGGGGGTGGCTACACCTTC | CASSQEPGGGYTF
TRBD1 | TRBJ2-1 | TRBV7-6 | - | TGTGCCAGCAGTGCGGGACAGGGGCTGCTCGATGAGCAGTTCTTC | CASSAGQGLLDEQFF
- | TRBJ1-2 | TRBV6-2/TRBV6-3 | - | TGTGCCAGCAGCCGCCCACAGGGTTCCCTTAACTATGGCTACACCTTC | CASSRPQGSLNYGYTF
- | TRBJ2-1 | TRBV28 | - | TGTGCCAGCAGTCGCTTGTATGAGCAGTTCTTC | CASSRLYEQFF
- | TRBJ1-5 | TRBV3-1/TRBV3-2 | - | TGTGCCAGCAGCCAAGATTCCAGTCAGCCCCAGCATTTT | CASSQDSSQPQHF
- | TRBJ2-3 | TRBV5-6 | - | TGTGCCAGCAGCTTGTTCCACACAGATACGCAGTATTTT | CASSLFHTDTQYF
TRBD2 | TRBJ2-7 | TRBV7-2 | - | TGTGCCAGCAGCTTAGGGCTAGCGGTCTCCTACGAGCAGTACTTC | CASSLGLAVSYEQYF
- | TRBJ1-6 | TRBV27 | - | TGTGCCAGCAGTTTAGGATTTAGGGTTCCCTCACCCCTCCACTTT | CASSLGFRVPSPLHF
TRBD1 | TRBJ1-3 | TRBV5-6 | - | TGTGCCAGCAGCACGAAGGACAGGGCTGGAAACACCATATATTTT | CASSTKDRAGNTIYF
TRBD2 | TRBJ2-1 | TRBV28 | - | TGTGCCAGCAGTGGACTAGCCCCGTCCTACAATGAGCAGTTCTTC | CASSGLAPSYNEQFF
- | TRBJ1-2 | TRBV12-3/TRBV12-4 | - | TGTGCCAGCGCCCGGACGGGTAACTATGGCTACACCTTC | CASARTGNYGYTF
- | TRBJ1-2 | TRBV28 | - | TGTGCCAGCACCCCAGGGCCTTATGGCTACACCTTC | CASTPGPYGYTF
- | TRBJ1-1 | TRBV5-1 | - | TGCGCCAGCAGCTTGGGGGTACAGCCGAACACTGAAGCTTTCTTT | CASSLGVQPNTEAFF
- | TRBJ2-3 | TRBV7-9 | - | TGTGCCAGCAGTGGACAGCGCACAGATACGCAGTATTTT | CASSGQRTDTQYF
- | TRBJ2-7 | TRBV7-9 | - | TGTGCCAGCAGCTTATTAACCAGTTACGAGCAGTACTTC | CASSLLTSYEQYF
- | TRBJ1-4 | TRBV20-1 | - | TGCAGTGCTAGTGGGGACGGTGCAACTAATGAAAAACTGTTTTTT | CSASGDGATNEKLFF
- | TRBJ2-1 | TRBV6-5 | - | TGTGCCAGCTCCCTAGCGACCTCCTACAATGAGCAGTTCTTC | CASSLATSYNEQFF